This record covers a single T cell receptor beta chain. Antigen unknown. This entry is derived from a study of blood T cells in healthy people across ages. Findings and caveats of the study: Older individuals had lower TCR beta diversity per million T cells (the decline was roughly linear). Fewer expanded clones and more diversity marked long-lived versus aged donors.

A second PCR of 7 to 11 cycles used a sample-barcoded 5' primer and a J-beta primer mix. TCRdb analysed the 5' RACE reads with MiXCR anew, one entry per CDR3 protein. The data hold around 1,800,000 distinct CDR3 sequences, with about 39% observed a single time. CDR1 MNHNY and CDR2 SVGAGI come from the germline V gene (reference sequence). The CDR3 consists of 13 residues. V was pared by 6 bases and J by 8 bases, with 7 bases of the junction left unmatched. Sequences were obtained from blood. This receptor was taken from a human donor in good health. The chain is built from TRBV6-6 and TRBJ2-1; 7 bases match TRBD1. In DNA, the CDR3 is TGTGCCAGCAGACTAGGGGGCGAAGATGAGCAGTTCTTC. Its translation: CASRLGGEDEQFF.